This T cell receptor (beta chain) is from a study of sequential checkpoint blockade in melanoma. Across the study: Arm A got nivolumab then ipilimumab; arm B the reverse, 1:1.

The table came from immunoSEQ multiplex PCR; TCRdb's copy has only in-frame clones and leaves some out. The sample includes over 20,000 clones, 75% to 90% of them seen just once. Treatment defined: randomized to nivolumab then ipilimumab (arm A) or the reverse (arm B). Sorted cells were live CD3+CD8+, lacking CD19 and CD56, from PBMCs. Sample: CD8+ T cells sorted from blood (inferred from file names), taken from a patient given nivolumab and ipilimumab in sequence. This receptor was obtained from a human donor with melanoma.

CDR3 sequence reads: CASRGDSLEQYF. CDR3 DNA: TGTGCCAGTAGGGGGGACTCACTCGAGCAGTACTTC. The chain couples TRBV19 to TRBJ2-7, with a possible D match to TRBD2 (6 bases). The CDR3 is 12 residues long. CDR1 is LNHDA and CDR2 is SQIVND in the germline V gene (reference sequence). V gave up 6 bases and J gave up 6 bases, with 12 bases separating them.